This TCR beta chain was found in a study of T-cell reconstitution after alpha-beta-depleted transplantation in children. Study-wide results and caveats: About two months after transplant, alpha-beta T cells reportedly came from several hundred expanded graft clones. High day-60 TCRbeta diversity in some patients came from surviving recipient T cells and thymic progenitors. Newly generated T cells supplied most T-cell counts and diversity one year post-transplant.

This clonotype showed up many times. Antigen specificity is unknown. V lost 3 bases and J lost 5, with 17 bases in between. Germline CDR1 reads LGHNA; CDR2 reads YSLEER. The CDR3 consists of 15 residues. Unique molecular identifiers were incorporated into the prepared TCRbeta library. TCRdb analysed the PCR reads with MiXCR anew, one entry per CDR3 protein. The data show roughly 300,000 distinct CDR3 sequences, roughly 10% seen once. The rearrangement joins TRBV4-3 to TRBJ2-7; D ambiguous. The TCR sequence derives from a male patient between 2 and 10 years old who had a stem cell transplant for chronic granulomatous disease, so the T cells may come from the graft donor. The source material was peripheral blood, sampled 180 days after TCRalphabeta/CD19-depleted stem cell transplant. CDR3: CASSQWVVPPDEQYF. The CDR3 DNA follows: TGCGCCAGCAGCCAGTGGGTCGTCCCACCCGACGAGCAGTACTTC.